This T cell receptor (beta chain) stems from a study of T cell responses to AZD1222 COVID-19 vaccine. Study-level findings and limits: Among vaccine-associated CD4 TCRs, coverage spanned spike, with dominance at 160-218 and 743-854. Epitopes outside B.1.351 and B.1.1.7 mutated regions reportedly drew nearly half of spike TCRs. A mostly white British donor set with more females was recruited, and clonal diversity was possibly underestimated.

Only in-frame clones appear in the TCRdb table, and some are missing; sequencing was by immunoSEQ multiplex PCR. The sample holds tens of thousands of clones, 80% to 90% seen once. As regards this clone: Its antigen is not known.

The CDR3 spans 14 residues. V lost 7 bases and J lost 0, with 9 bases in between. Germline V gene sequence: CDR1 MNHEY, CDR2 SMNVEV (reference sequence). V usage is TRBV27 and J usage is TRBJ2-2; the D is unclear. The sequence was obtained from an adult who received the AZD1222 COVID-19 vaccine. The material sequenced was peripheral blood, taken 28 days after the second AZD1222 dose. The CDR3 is CASTWAANTGELFF. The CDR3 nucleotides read TGTGCCAGCACATGGGCGGCGAACACCGGGGAGCTGTTTTTT.